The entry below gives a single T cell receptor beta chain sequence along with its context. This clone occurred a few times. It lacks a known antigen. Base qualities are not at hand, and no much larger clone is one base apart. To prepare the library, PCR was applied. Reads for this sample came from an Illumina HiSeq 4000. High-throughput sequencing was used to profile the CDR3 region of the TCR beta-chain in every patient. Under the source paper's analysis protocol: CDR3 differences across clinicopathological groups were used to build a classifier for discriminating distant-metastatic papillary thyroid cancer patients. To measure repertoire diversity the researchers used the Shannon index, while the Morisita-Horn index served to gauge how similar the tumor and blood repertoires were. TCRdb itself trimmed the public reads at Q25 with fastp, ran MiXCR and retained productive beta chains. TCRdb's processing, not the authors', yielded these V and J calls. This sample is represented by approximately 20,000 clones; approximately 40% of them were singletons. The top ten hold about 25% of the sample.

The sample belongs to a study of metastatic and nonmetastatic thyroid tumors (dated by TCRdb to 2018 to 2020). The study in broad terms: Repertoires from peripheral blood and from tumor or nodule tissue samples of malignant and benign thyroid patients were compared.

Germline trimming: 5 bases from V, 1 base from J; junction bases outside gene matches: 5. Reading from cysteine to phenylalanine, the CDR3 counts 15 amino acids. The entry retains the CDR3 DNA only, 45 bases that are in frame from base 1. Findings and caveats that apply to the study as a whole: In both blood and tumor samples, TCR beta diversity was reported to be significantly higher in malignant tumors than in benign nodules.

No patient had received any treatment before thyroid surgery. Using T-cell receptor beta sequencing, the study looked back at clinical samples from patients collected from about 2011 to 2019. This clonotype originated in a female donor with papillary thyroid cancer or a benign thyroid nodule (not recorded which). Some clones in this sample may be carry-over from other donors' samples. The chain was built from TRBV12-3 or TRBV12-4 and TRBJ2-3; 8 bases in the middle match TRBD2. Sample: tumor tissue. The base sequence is TGTGCCAGCAGTGATAGCGGGGTGGGCACAGATACGCAGTATTTT. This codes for CASSDSGVGTDTQYF.